This T cell receptor beta chain was identified in a study of OX40 agonist ivuxolimab in advanced cancers. Across the whole study: A mean age of 60 years, range roughly 20 to 90, was recorded, and roughly 83% were male. Three patients got partial responses; one had hepatocellular carcinoma and two had cutaneous melanoma. Whole-study findings and limits: At 0.1 to 3.0 mg/kg and by week 6, CD4+ and CD8+ T cells in the blood had expanded clonally.

The V gene lost 3 bases and the J gene lost 5 bases, with 11 bases spanning the gap. Germline CDR1 SGHTA, CDR2 FQGNSA. The CDR3 sequence is 13 residues long. Repertoires were generated with immunoSEQ multiplex PCR, while TCRdb's copy carries only in-frame clones and drops some. The sample lists 96,000 or so clones; 84% were seen once. This clone was seen a handful of times. The antigen is undetermined. The TCR comes from an adult with an advanced solid tumor such as melanoma, head and neck, liver or kidney cancer. This chain links TRBV7-2 with TRBJ2-7, with D perhaps assigned TRBD1 or TRBD2 (6 bases each). The sample here was CD4+ or CD8+ T cells sorted from blood, taken in a trial of the OX40 agonist ivuxolimab. For the CDR3, the DNA is TGTGCCAGCAGCTTTAGGGGGGTCAACGAGCAGTACTTC. Amino acids: CASSFRGVNEQYF.